Following are 5 T cell receptor beta chains from one sample sequenced in a study of CD4 and CD8 cells across lung adenocarcinoma regions. TCRdb re-derived calls from the PCR reads in MiXCR, one entry per CDR3 protein. Of some 9,700 distinct CDR3 sequences in the sample, about 50% were seen once. Sequencing was done on a sample of CD8+ T cells from the margin of a lung tumor. These receptor sequences come from a female donor with lung adenocarcinoma. The CD4 and CD8 labels of this study may be unreliable.

V is TRBV27 and J is TRBJ2-4; D unresolved. V lost 7 bases and J lost 3, with 19 bases in between. From germline, CDR1 is MNHEY and CDR2 SMNVEV (reference sequence). The CDR3 is 16 residues long. The chain's CDR3 is CASTRHGLSDKNIQYF. The CDR3 region has the DNA TGTGCCAGCACGAGGCACGGGCTGTCTGACAAAAACATTCAGTACTTC.

This clonotype has a count of ten or more. The chain is built from TRBV27 and TRBJ1-6; D unclear. V lost 7 bases to trimming and J lost 9 bases, with 19 bases between them. Germline V gene sequence: CDR1 MNHEY, CDR2 SMNVEV (reference sequence). CDR3 size: 15 residues. CDR3 DNA sequence: TGTGCCAGCAAGGTGGAAAGAGCGACCCGTTCACCCCTCCACTTT. Translating it yields CASKVERATRSPLHF.

This chain links TRBV4-1 with TRBJ1-2; D remains ambiguous. This CDR3 contains 15 residues. The V end was cut by 0 bases, the J end by 5 bases, with 13 bases between. Germline values: CDR1 MGHRA, CDR2 YSYEKL. The CDR3: CASSQDPSGLYGYTF. The CDR3 nucleotides are TGCGCCAGCAGCCAAGATCCCAGCGGACTATATGGCTACACCTTC.

Of note for this clonotype: The CDR3 does not end in the conserved phenylalanine or tryptophan, so this is likely a read error. The DNA is omitted, as the CDR3 cannot be located on it reliably, and the CDR3 follows TCRdb's listing. The rearrangement joins TRBV7-1 to TRBJ2-1. TRBV7-1 is assigned to the ORF class and has an uncertain function. Ends included, the CDR3 has 8 residues. The CDR3 region is CGQQLIER.

In its sample, this clonotype was seen a few times. Germline is not matched at one junction end, which may reflect a read error. The chain joins TRBV6-1 to TRBJ2-6; perhaps TRBD2 as D (5 bases). From germline, CDR1 is MNHNS and CDR2 SASEGT. This CDR3 is 15 amino acids long. CDR3 protein: CASSEEPGSSNVLTF. CDR3 DNA: TGTGCCAGCAGTGAAGAACCGGGATCGTCCAACGTCCTGACTTTT.